This is a list of T cell receptor beta chains from one sample in a study of blood T cell repertoires in COVID-19. Here immunoSEQ multiplex PCR was the method, and the copy in TCRdb shows in-frame clones only, minus some. Of almost 400,000 clones detected, just under 90% appear once; the ten largest clones hold less than 2%. Sequencing was done on a sample of PBMCs or T cells enriched from blood (not recorded which). These receptors originate from a woman in her 30s who had recovered from COVID-19. CDR3s leave out the opening cysteine and the closing phenylalanine or tryptophan. Fields, in order: clone size, J gene, V gene, CDR3 protein. Clone size appears in some rows only: once, few, many, or a class for an expanded clone.

size: NA; J: TRBJ1-2; V: TRBV24-1; CDR3: ATSDAGTGDGYT
size: NA; J: TRBJ2-1; V: TRBV5-1; CDR3: ASSLGGGGWRDEQF
size: NA; J: TRBJ1-1; V: TRBV5-1; CDR3: ASRNLRDTEAF
size: NA; J: TRBJ2-1; V: TRBV7-8; CDR3: ASSLVRVGPHNEQF
size: NA; J: TRBJ2-7; V: TRBV18; CDR3: ASSPLQTGSYEQY
size: NA; J: TRBJ2-2; V: TRBV6-5; CDR3: ASSRGQFNTGELF
size: NA; J: TRBJ1-4; V: TRBV7-2; CDR3: ASSLEAGRANEKLF
size: NA; J: TRBJ1-4; V: TRBV29-1; CDR3: SVEDLGQVGGKLF
size: few; J: TRBJ2-7; V: TRBV10-3; CDR3: AISGGPREQY
size: NA; J: TRBJ1-1; V: TRBV10-3; CDR3: AISEGTVTNTEAF
size: NA; J: TRBJ2-7; V: TRBV7-3; CDR3: ASSLTQSPLLYEQY
size: NA; J: TRBJ1-1; V: TRBV12-3/TRBV12-4; CDR3: ASSLRVGTEAF
size: NA; J: TRBJ2-2; V: TRBV5-4; CDR3: ASSVGGQGALTGELF
size: NA; J: TRBJ2-5; V: TRBV11-1; CDR3: ASSLARSFEVAETQY
size: NA; J: TRBJ1-5; V: TRBV30; CDR3: AWSPKLGDQPQH
size: NA; J: TRBJ1-2; V: TRBV4-3; CDR3: ASSQRQGNHYGYT
size: NA; J: TRBJ1-1; V: TRBV6-5; CDR3: ASRSGGLMNTEAF
size: NA; J: TRBJ2-2; V: TRBV11-1; CDR3: ASSLSEWPGELF
size: NA; J: TRBJ2-5; V: TRBV21-1; CDR3: ASSTVGQIQETQY
size: NA; J: TRBJ1-6; V: TRBV7-8; CDR3: ASSFVSEGSPLH
size: NA; J: TRBJ1-1; V: TRBV12-3/TRBV12-4; CDR3: ASRTGGDYGAF
size: NA; J: TRBJ2-7; V: TRBV27; CDR3: ASSSTPTVDEQY
size: NA; J: TRBJ1-1; V: TRBV19; CDR3: ATFEPSGTEAF
size: NA; J: TRBJ1-4; V: TRBV15; CDR3: ATSRDRFAREDEKLF
size: NA; J: TRBJ2-1; V: TRBV28; CDR3: ASSLISSYNEQF
size: NA; J: TRBJ1-5; V: TRBV9; CDR3: ASSVGGYPQPQH
size: NA; J: TRBJ1-6; V: TRBV6-2/TRBV6-3; CDR3: ASSYPGVSPLH
size: NA; J: TRBJ2-5; V: TRBV3-1/TRBV3-2; CDR3: ASSQVRTQGAATQY
size: once; J: TRBJ2-7; V: TRBV5-1; CDR3: ASSHGTGDYEQY
size: NA; J: TRBJ1-4; V: TRBV15; CDR3: ATSGETNEKLF
size: NA; J: TRBJ1-2; V: TRBV9; CDR3: ASSVDVRGPDNYGYT
size: few; J: TRBJ1-1; V: TRBV18; CDR3: ASSPDKNTEAF
size: NA; J: TRBJ1-2; V: TRBV9; CDR3: ASSVGVGANYGYT
size: NA; J: TRBJ1-1; V: TRBV6-1; CDR3: ASSEIYRVNTEAF
size: NA; J: TRBJ1-1; V: TRBV10-3; CDR3: AISVRARARGRPLNTEAF
size: NA; J: TRBJ1-3; V: TRBV18; CDR3: ASSPAPSGGPSSGNTIY
size: NA; J: TRBJ2-5; V: TRBV11-2; CDR3: ASSLGAGRETQY
size: NA; J: TRBJ1-2; V: TRBV9; CDR3: ASSPRPWDIGNYGYT
size: NA; J: TRBJ1-1; V: TRBV5-1; CDR3: ASSLGQGAREAF
size: NA; J: TRBJ2-5; V: TRBV29-1; CDR3: SVAGGDGGETQY
size: once; J: TRBJ1-2; V: TRBV2; CDR3: ASRERTGTNYGYT
size: once; J: TRBJ1-4; V: TRBV5-1; CDR3: ASSLVARGTGDEKLF
size: NA; J: TRBJ1-1; V: TRBV9; CDR3: ASSVTTGGEGEAF
size: NA; J: TRBJ1-1; V: TRBV6-5; CDR3: ASRSGPVQGTEAF
size: NA; J: TRBJ2-7; V: TRBV3-1/TRBV3-2; CDR3: ASSRGLAGGSYEQY
size: once; J: TRBJ2-7; V: TRBV7-2; CDR3: ASSLAGVGSYEQY
size: few; J: TRBJ1-1; V: TRBV29-1; CDR3: SVDPSAMNTEAF
size: NA; J: TRBJ2-2; V: TRBV6-5; CDR3: AEQEENTGELF
size: NA; J: TRBJ2-7; V: TRBV6-2/TRBV6-3; CDR3: ASSKRLAGEPNPPYEQY
size: NA; J: TRBJ1-1; V: TRBV14; CDR3: ASSHVGLNTEAF
size: NA; J: TRBJ1-5; V: TRBV6-5; CDR3: ASRDRGRHQPQH
size: NA; J: TRBJ2-7; V: TRBV2; CDR3: ASRASGPSYEQY
size: NA; J: TRBJ1-5; V: TRBV6-2/TRBV6-3; CDR3: ASSTGTRFQH
size: NA; J: TRBJ1-6; V: TRBV5-4; CDR3: ASSLDRDGSPLH
size: NA; J: TRBJ2-1; V: TRBV6-5; CDR3: ASRVTSSPYNEQF
size: NA; J: TRBJ2-3; V: TRBV10-3; CDR3: AIREGPSTDTQY
size: NA; J: TRBJ2-1; V: TRBV18; CDR3: ASSALDSPYNEQF
size: NA; J: TRBJ1-1; V: TRBV7-9; CDR3: ASSLVQGANTEAF
size: few; J: TRBJ2-7; V: TRBV9; CDR3: ASGMRDSAYPYEQY